This T cell receptor beta chain stems from a study of blood T cell repertoires in COVID-19. Each participant's cohort was designated according to participant-reported clinical history. Germline lookup yields CDR1 LNHDA and CDR2 SQIVND (reference sequence). The CDR3 extends over 14 amino acids. V lost 0 bases and J 2 bases, leaving 8 bases between the germline ends. Measured with immunoSEQ multiplex PCR; TCRdb has only the in-frame clones, and not every one. The sample has about 350,000 clones, roughly 90% seen once. The source of this sequence is a woman under 40 who had been exposed to COVID-19. The chain joins TRBV19 to TRBJ2-7, with a weak D call TRBD1 (6 bases). The material sequenced was PBMCs or T cells enriched from blood (not recorded which). The CDR3 loop reads CASSIEQGPYEQYF. For the CDR3, the DNA is TGTGCCAGTAGTATAGAACAGGGCCCCTACGAGCAGTACTTC.